These T cell receptor beta chains were read from a single sample in a study of shared clonotypes between healthy human individuals. Assay: immunoSEQ multiplex PCR; the TCRdb copy retains only in-frame clones and omits some. The repertoire holds approximately 2.4 million clones, nearly 97% seen once, with around 0.13% in the top ten. Input material: naive CD4+ T cells sorted from blood. These receptors all stem from a man between 18 and 29 years old in good health. The CDR3 runs from the conserved cysteine through the conserved F or W. Fields, in order: D gene, clone size, J gene, V gene, CDR3 DNA, CDR3 protein. The D gene is left open where the match is weak. Rows may omit the clone size; those that give it use once, few, many or a size class.

d_call: NA; clone_size: NA; j_call: TRBJ2-1; v_call: TRBV5-1; cdr3_nt: TGCGCCAGCAGCTTGCGCGGGGAGAGCTCCTACAATGAGCAGTTCTTC; cdr3_aa: CASSLRGESSYNEQFF
d_call: NA; clone_size: NA; j_call: TRBJ1-3; v_call: TRBV9; cdr3_nt: TGTGCCAGCAGTGGAGTTTCTGGAAACACCATATATTTT; cdr3_aa: CASSGVSGNTIYF
d_call: TRBD2; clone_size: NA; j_call: TRBJ2-7; v_call: TRBV11-3; cdr3_nt: TGTGCCAGCAGCTTTGCTGGGACTAGCGGGAGAGAAGAGCAGTACTTC; cdr3_aa: CASSFAGTSGREEQYF
d_call: NA; clone_size: NA; j_call: TRBJ1-1; v_call: TRBV30; cdr3_nt: TGTGCCTGGAGTTCCAATGTGGGCACTGAAGCTTTCTTT; cdr3_aa: CAWSSNVGTEAFF
d_call: NA; clone_size: NA; j_call: TRBJ2-4; v_call: TRBV7-9; cdr3_nt: TGTGCCAGCAGCTTAGCTGTGGACATTCAGTACTTC; cdr3_aa: CASSLAVDIQYF
d_call: TRBD2; clone_size: NA; j_call: TRBJ2-1; v_call: TRBV9; cdr3_nt: TGTGCCAGCAGCGTCGGGACTAGCGGGGTGGGCCTCGATGAGCAGTTCTTC; cdr3_aa: CASSVGTSGVGLDEQFF
d_call: NA; clone_size: NA; j_call: TRBJ2-1; v_call: TRBV5-1; cdr3_nt: TGCGCCAGCAGCGTAATCGGCCAGTACAATGAGCAGTTCTTC; cdr3_aa: CASSVIGQYNEQFF
d_call: TRBD1; clone_size: NA; j_call: TRBJ2-3; v_call: TRBV7-2; cdr3_nt: TGTGCCAGCACCCGGGACAGGTTGCGGGCAGATACGCAGTATTTT; cdr3_aa: CASTRDRLRADTQYF
d_call: NA; clone_size: NA; j_call: TRBJ2-2; v_call: TRBV5-8; cdr3_nt: TGTGCCAGCAGCTTGCTGGGGATCACCGGGGAGCTGTTTTTT; cdr3_aa: CASSLLGITGELFF
d_call: NA; clone_size: NA; j_call: TRBJ2-3; v_call: TRBV5-1; cdr3_nt: TGCGCCAGCAGCTTGGGGACTATGCTAACAGATACGCAGTATTTT; cdr3_aa: CASSLGTMLTDTQYF
d_call: NA; clone_size: NA; j_call: TRBJ2-5; v_call: TRBV7-6; cdr3_nt: TGTGCCAGCAGCTTAGCGCAGATGGCGGCTCTGGGGGAGACCCAGTACTTC; cdr3_aa: CASSLAQMAALGETQYF
d_call: NA; clone_size: NA; j_call: TRBJ1-1; v_call: TRBV13; cdr3_nt: TGTGCCAGCACCTTAACAGGCGGGAAAAACACTGAAGCTTTCTTT; cdr3_aa: CASTLTGGKNTEAFF
d_call: TRBD2; clone_size: NA; j_call: TRBJ2-1; v_call: TRBV6-5; cdr3_nt: TGTGCCAGCAGCTCGGGACTAGCGGGAGCTGAGCAGTTCTTC; cdr3_aa: CASSSGLAGAEQFF
d_call: NA; clone_size: once; j_call: TRBJ2-5; v_call: TRBV30; cdr3_nt: TGTGCCTGGAGTGTAGGGGCTAGCGTCCAAGAGACCCAGTACTTC; cdr3_aa: CAWSVGASVQETQYF
d_call: NA; clone_size: NA; j_call: TRBJ2-1; v_call: TRBV5-4; cdr3_nt: TGTGCCAGCAGCTTGGGTCCATCTGGGGATGAGCAGTTCTTC; cdr3_aa: CASSLGPSGDEQFF
d_call: NA; clone_size: NA; j_call: TRBJ1-1; v_call: TRBV29-1; cdr3_nt: TGCAGCGTTGCACTCTTGGGCCCGATGAACACTGAAGCTTTCTTT; cdr3_aa: CSVALLGPMNTEAFF
d_call: TRBD1; clone_size: few; j_call: TRBJ1-2; v_call: TRBV7-9; cdr3_nt: TGTGCCAGCAGCAGCGGGACAGTCATTAACTATGGCTACACCTTC; cdr3_aa: CASSSGTVINYGYTF
d_call: NA; clone_size: NA; j_call: TRBJ2-5; v_call: TRBV10-3; cdr3_nt: TGTGCCATCAGTGAAGTGCCTTTGCGGGAGACCCAGTACTTC; cdr3_aa: CAISEVPLRETQYF
d_call: NA; clone_size: NA; j_call: TRBJ1-5; v_call: TRBV6-1; cdr3_nt: TGTGCCAGCAGTGGCGGGGGGCAGTTCTATAGCAATCAGCCCCAGCATTTT; cdr3_aa: CASSGGGQFYSNQPQHF
d_call: TRBD1; clone_size: NA; j_call: TRBJ1-1; v_call: TRBV19; cdr3_nt: TGTGCCAGTAGTACAGCGACAGGGGTCGGCATGAACACTGAAGCTTTCTTT; cdr3_aa: CASSTATGVGMNTEAFF
d_call: NA; clone_size: NA; j_call: TRBJ1-1; v_call: TRBV9; cdr3_nt: TGTGCCAGCAGCGTAGTTTCCACTAACACTGAAGCTTTCTTT; cdr3_aa: CASSVVSTNTEAFF
d_call: TRBD1; clone_size: NA; j_call: TRBJ2-7; v_call: TRBV5-1; cdr3_nt: TGCGCCAGCAGCATGGACAGGGTACACGAGCAGTACTTC; cdr3_aa: CASSMDRVHEQYF
d_call: NA; clone_size: NA; j_call: TRBJ2-5; v_call: TRBV29-1; cdr3_nt: TGCAGCGTTGTCTGGGGGCCAGGAGAGACCCAGTACTTC; cdr3_aa: CSVVWGPGETQYF
d_call: TRBD1; clone_size: NA; j_call: TRBJ1-5; v_call: TRBV10-2; cdr3_nt: TGCGCCAGCAGAGGGGATAACCGGGACAGGGGCCCATCGCCCCAGCATTTT; cdr3_aa: CASRGDNRDRGPSPQHF
d_call: NA; clone_size: NA; j_call: TRBJ1-2; v_call: TRBV7-2; cdr3_nt: TGTGCCAGCAGCTTAGTAGGCCTTAACTATGGCTACACCTTC; cdr3_aa: CASSLVGLNYGYTF
d_call: TRBD1; clone_size: NA; j_call: TRBJ1-3; v_call: TRBV7-2; cdr3_nt: TGTGCCAGCAGCTCGGGACAGTTCTCTGGAAACACCATATATTTT; cdr3_aa: CASSSGQFSGNTIYF
d_call: NA; clone_size: NA; j_call: TRBJ2-5; v_call: TRBV7-2; cdr3_nt: TGTGCCAGCAGCTTAGCATGGGCGGGGAATACCCAGTACTTC; cdr3_aa: CASSLAWAGNTQYF
d_call: NA; clone_size: NA; j_call: TRBJ2-3; v_call: TRBV12-5; cdr3_nt: TGTGCTAGTGGTGTGGTCCGGGACTCCGAAAGAGATACGCAGTATTTT; cdr3_aa: CASGVVRDSERDTQYF
d_call: NA; clone_size: NA; j_call: TRBJ1-5; v_call: TRBV28; cdr3_nt: TGTGCCAGCAGTCAAAGACAGCTTAGCAATCAGCCCCAGCATTTT; cdr3_aa: CASSQRQLSNQPQHF
d_call: NA; clone_size: NA; j_call: TRBJ2-3; v_call: TRBV6-1; cdr3_nt: TGTGCCAGCAGAAGCGGGTCGGACACAGATACGCAGTATTTT; cdr3_aa: CASRSGSDTDTQYF
d_call: NA; clone_size: once; j_call: TRBJ1-1; v_call: TRBV5-4; cdr3_nt: TGTGCCAGCAGCGCCGATCAAAGGACTGAAGCTTTCTTT; cdr3_aa: CASSADQRTEAFF
d_call: TRBD1; clone_size: NA; j_call: TRBJ1-5; v_call: TRBV4-1; cdr3_nt: TGCGCCAGCAGCCAAGATCCACAGGGGAGGGTGATACGCAATCAGCCCCAGCATTTT; cdr3_aa: CASSQDPQGRVIRNQPQHF
d_call: NA; clone_size: NA; j_call: TRBJ1-2; v_call: TRBV30; cdr3_nt: TGTGCCTGGAGTGTAGGGTCAGGTATCGATGGCTACACCTTC; cdr3_aa: CAWSVGSGIDGYTF
d_call: NA; clone_size: NA; j_call: TRBJ1-1; v_call: TRBV18; cdr3_nt: TGTGCCAGCTCACCCTGGGACGGAATGAACACTGAAGCTTTCTTT; cdr3_aa: CASSPWDGMNTEAFF
d_call: NA; clone_size: NA; j_call: TRBJ2-4; v_call: TRBV7-9; cdr3_nt: TGTGCCAGCAGCCCGACATTGCCCGCGGCCAAAAACATTCAGTACTTC; cdr3_aa: CASSPTLPAAKNIQYF
d_call: NA; clone_size: NA; j_call: TRBJ1-6; v_call: TRBV20-1; cdr3_nt: TGCAGTGCTGGAGGGGACTCACCCCTCCACTTT; cdr3_aa: CSAGGDSPLHF
d_call: NA; clone_size: NA; j_call: TRBJ1-5; v_call: TRBV6-1; cdr3_nt: TGTGCCAGCAGCCCCGGGGGGCTTAGCAATCAGCCCCAGCATTTT; cdr3_aa: CASSPGGLSNQPQHF
d_call: NA; clone_size: NA; j_call: TRBJ2-3; v_call: TRBV9; cdr3_nt: TGTGCCAGCAGCGCAACACCAGGGATCACAGATACGCAGTATTTT; cdr3_aa: CASSATPGITDTQYF
d_call: TRBD1; clone_size: NA; j_call: TRBJ2-2; v_call: TRBV2; cdr3_nt: TGTGCCAGCAGTTGGGACAGGGATACCGGGGAGCTGTTTTTT; cdr3_aa: CASSWDRDTGELFF
d_call: NA; clone_size: NA; j_call: TRBJ2-1; v_call: TRBV7-2; cdr3_nt: TGTGCCAGCAGCTTAGTGTCCCAGAAGTTCTTC; cdr3_aa: CASSLVSQKFF
d_call: TRBD1; clone_size: NA; j_call: TRBJ2-3; v_call: TRBV7-9; cdr3_nt: TGTGCCAGCAGCACTCGGACAGGAGACACAGATACGCAGTATTTT; cdr3_aa: CASSTRTGDTDTQYF
d_call: NA; clone_size: NA; j_call: TRBJ1-5; v_call: TRBV10-3; cdr3_nt: TGTGCCATCAGTGAGTCGAATATATGGGGCTATAGCAATCAGCCCCAGCATTTT; cdr3_aa: CAISESNIWGYSNQPQHF
d_call: TRBD2; clone_size: NA; j_call: TRBJ2-2; v_call: TRBV4-3; cdr3_nt: TGCGCCAGCAGCCAAGATTACTTCCAGGGGACTAGCCTTTTATCCGGGGAGCTGTTTTTT; cdr3_aa: CASSQDYFQGTSLLSGELFF
d_call: TRBD1; clone_size: NA; j_call: TRBJ1-1; v_call: TRBV6-6; cdr3_nt: TGTGCCAGCATAGGACAGGCGGATGGCACTGAAGCTTTCTTT; cdr3_aa: CASIGQADGTEAFF
d_call: NA; clone_size: NA; j_call: TRBJ2-5; v_call: TRBV27; cdr3_nt: TGTGCCAGCAGTTTATCAGGGTGGGGCGAGACCCAGTACTTC; cdr3_aa: CASSLSGWGETQYF
d_call: TRBD1; clone_size: NA; j_call: TRBJ2-4; v_call: TRBV30; cdr3_nt: TGTGCCTGGAGGGACAGGGCCCAAAACATTCAGTACTTC; cdr3_aa: CAWRDRAQNIQYF
d_call: NA; clone_size: NA; j_call: TRBJ2-2; v_call: TRBV18; cdr3_nt: TGTGCCAGCTCACCCCCCGTATCCGAGAACACCGGGGAGCTGTTTTTT; cdr3_aa: CASSPPVSENTGELFF
d_call: NA; clone_size: NA; j_call: TRBJ2-7; v_call: TRBV5-1; cdr3_nt: TGCGCCAGCAGGGCCAGGGAAAGCTACGAGCAGTACTTC; cdr3_aa: CASRARESYEQYF
d_call: TRBD2; clone_size: NA; j_call: TRBJ2-1; v_call: TRBV18; cdr3_nt: TGTGCCAGCTCAACGACTAGCGGGGGTCCCTCCTACAATGAGCAGTTCTTC; cdr3_aa: CASSTTSGGPSYNEQFF
d_call: NA; clone_size: NA; j_call: TRBJ2-7; v_call: TRBV28; cdr3_nt: TGTGCCAGCAGTTCTTCAATATCCGAGCAGTACTTC; cdr3_aa: CASSSSISEQYF
d_call: TRBD1; clone_size: NA; j_call: TRBJ1-1; v_call: TRBV28; cdr3_nt: TGTGCCATCCTAGGGGCAGGGGGCCAGGACACTGAAGCTTTCTTT; cdr3_aa: CAILGAGGQDTEAFF
d_call: NA; clone_size: NA; j_call: TRBJ2-7; v_call: TRBV4-1; cdr3_nt: TGCGCCAGCAGCCAAGTGTTAGGGCCCTACGAGCAGTACTTC; cdr3_aa: CASSQVLGPYEQYF
d_call: TRBD1; clone_size: NA; j_call: TRBJ1-2; v_call: TRBV6-1; cdr3_nt: TGTGCCAGCAGTGAAGCAAGCGGGACAGGGGGAGTAGGCTATGGCTACACCTTC; cdr3_aa: CASSEASGTGGVGYGYTF